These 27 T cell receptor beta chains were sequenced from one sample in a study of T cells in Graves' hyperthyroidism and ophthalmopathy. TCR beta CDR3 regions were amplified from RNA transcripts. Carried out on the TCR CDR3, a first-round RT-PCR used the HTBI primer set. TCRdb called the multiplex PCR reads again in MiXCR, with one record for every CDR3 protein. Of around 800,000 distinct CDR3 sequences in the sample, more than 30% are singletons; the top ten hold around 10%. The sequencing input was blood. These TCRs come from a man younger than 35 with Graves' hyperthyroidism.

The CDR3 bases are TGTGCCAGCAGCTTCCTAGCGGGGGTTCGGGAGACCCAGTACTTC. Translation gives CASSFLAGVRETQYF. The chain joins TRBV7-9 to TRBJ2-5; 10 bases agree with TRBD2. The CDR3 runs 15 residues. Unmatched junction bases numbered 6, after V lost 3 bases and J lost 5 bases. Germline values: CDR1 SEHNR, CDR2 FQNEAQ (reference sequence).

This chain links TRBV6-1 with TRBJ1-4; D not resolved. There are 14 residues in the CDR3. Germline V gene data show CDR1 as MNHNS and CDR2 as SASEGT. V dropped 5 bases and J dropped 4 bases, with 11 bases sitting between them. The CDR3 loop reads CASSYGRINEKLFF. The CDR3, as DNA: TGTGCCAGCAGTTACGGCAGAATTAATGAAAAACTGTTTTTT.

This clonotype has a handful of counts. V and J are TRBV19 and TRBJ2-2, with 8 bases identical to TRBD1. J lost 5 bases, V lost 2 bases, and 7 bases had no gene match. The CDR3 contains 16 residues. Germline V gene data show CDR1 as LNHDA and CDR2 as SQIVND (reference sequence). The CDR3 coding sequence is TGTGCCAGTAGTATAAGGACAGGGACGATGACCGGGGAGCTGTTTTTT. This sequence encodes CASSIRTGTMTGELFF.

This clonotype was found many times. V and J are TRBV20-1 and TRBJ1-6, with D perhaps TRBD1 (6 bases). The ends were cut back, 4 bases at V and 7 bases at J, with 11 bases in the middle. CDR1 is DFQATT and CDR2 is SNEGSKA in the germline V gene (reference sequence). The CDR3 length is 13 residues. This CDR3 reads CSATRTANSPLHF. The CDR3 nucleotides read TGCAGTGCTACCCGGACAGCCAATTCACCCCTCCACTTT.

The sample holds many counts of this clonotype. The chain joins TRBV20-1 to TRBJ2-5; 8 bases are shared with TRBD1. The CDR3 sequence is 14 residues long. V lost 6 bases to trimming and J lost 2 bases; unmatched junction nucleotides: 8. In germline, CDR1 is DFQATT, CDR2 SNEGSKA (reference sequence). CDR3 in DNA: TGCAGTGCCTCCCGGACAGGGACGCAAGAGACCCAGTACTTC. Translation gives CSASRTGTQETQYF.

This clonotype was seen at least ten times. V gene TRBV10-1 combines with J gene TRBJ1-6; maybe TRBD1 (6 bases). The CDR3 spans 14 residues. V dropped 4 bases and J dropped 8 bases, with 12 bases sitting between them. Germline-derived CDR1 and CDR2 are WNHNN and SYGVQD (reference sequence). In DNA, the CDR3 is TGCGCCAGCAGTGGCGGGGGGCCGGATTCACCCCTCCACTTT. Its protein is CASSGGGPDSPLHF.

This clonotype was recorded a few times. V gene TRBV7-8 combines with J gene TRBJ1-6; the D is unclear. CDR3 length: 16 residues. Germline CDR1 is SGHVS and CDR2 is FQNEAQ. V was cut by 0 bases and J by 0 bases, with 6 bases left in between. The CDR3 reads CASSLASISYNSPLHF. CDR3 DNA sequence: TGTGCCAGCAGCTTAGCTTCAATCTCCTATAATTCACCCCTCCACTTT. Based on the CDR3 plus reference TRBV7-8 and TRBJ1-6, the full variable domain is GAGVSQSPRYKVAKRGQDVALRCDPISGHVSLFWYQQALGQGPEFLTYFQNEAQLDKSGLPSDRFFAERPEGSVSTLKIQRTQQEDSAVYLCASSLASISYNSPLHFGNGTRLTVT.

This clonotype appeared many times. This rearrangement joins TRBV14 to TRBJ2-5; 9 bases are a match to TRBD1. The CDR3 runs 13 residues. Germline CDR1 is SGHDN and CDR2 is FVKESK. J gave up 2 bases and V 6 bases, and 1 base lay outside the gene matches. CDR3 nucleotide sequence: TGTGCCAGCAGGGGACAGGGACAAGAGACCCAGTACTTC. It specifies CASRGQGQETQYF.

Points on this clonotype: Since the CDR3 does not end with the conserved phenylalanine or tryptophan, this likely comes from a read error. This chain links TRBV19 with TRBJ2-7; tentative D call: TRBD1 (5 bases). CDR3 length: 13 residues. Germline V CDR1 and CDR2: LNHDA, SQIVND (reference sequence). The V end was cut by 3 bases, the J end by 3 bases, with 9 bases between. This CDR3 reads CASSMGHFYEQYL. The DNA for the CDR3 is TGTGCCAGTAGTATGGGGCACTTCTACGAGCAGTACCTC.

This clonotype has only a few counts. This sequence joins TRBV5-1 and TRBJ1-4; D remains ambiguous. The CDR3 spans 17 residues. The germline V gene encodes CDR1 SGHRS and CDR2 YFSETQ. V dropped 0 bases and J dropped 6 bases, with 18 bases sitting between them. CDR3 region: CASSLGASLGGHEKLFF. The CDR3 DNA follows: TGCGCCAGCAGCTTGGGAGCCAGCTTAGGCGGTCATGAAAAACTGTTTTTT.

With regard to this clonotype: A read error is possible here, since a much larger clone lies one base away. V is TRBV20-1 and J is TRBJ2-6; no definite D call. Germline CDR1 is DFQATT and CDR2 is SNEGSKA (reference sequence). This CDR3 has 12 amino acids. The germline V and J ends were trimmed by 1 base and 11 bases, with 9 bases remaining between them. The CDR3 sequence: CSARAATDVLTF. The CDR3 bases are TGCAGTGCTAGAGCGGCGACGGACGTCCTGACTTTC.

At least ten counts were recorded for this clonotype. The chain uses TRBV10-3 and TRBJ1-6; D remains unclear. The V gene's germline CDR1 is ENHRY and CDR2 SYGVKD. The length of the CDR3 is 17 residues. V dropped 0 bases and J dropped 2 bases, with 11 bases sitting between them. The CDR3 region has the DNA TGTGCCATCAGTGAGTCTACAGTTTCTACCTATAATTCACCCCTCCACTTT. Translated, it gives CAISESTVSTYNSPLHF.

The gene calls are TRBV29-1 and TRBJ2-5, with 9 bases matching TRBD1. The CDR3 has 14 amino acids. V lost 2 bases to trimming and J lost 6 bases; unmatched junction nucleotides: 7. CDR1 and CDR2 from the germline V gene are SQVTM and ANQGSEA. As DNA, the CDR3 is TGCAGCGTTGAAATGAGGGGACAGGGACAGACCCAGTACTTC. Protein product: CSVEMRGQGQTQYF.

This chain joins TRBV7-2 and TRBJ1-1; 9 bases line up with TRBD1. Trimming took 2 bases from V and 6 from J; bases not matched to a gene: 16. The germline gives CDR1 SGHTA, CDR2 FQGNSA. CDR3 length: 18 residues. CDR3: CASSLRLPGTGSGSEAFF. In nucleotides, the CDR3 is TGTGCCAGCAGCTTAAGACTCCCCGGGACAGGGTCGGGGTCTGAAGCTTTCTTT.

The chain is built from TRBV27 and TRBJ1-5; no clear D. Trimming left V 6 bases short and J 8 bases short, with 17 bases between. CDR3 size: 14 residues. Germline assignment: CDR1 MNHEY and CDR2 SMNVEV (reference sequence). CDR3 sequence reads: CASRAWTENEPQHF. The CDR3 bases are TGTGCCAGCAGGGCCTGGACGGAAAACGAGCCCCAGCATTTT.

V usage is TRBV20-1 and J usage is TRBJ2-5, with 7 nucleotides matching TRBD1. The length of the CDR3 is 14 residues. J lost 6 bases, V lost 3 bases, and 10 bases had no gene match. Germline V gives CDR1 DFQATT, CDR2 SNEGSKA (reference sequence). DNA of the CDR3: TGCAGTGCTAGCCCACAGGGGAGTTTCCAGACCCAGTACTTC. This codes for CSASPQGSFQTQYF.

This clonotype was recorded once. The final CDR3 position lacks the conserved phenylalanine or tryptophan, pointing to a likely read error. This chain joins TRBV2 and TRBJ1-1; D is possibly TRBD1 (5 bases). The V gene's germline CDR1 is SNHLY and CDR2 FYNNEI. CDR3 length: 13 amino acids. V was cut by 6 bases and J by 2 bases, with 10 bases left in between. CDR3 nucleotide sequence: TGTGCCAGCAGCCCGACAGTAAACACTGAAGCTTTCATT. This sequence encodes CASSPTVNTEAFI.

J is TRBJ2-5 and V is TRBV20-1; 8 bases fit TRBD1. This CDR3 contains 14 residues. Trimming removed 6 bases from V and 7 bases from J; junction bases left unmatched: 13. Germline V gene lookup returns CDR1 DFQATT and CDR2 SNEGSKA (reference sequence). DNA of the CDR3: TGCAGTGCAATACCGGGACAGGTAGCCGGGACCCAGTACTTC. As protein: CSAIPGQVAGTQYF.

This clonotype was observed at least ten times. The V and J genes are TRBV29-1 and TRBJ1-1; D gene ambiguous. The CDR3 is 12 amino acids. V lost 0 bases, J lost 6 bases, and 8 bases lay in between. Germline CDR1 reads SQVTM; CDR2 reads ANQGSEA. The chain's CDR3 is CSVEEGLAEAFF. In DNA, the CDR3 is TGCAGCGTTGAAGAGGGATTGGCTGAAGCTTTCTTT.

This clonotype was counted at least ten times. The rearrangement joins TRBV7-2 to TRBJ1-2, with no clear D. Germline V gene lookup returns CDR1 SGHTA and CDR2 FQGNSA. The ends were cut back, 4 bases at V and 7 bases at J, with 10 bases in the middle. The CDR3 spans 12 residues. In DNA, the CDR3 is TGTGCCAGCAGCTGGGATCAGATTGGCTACACCTTC. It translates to CASSWDQIGYTF. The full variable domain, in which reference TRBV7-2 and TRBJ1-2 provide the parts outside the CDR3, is GAGVSQSPSNKVTEKGKDVELRCDPISGHTALYWYRQSLGQGLEFLIYFQGNSAPDKSGLPSDRFSAERTGGSVSTLTIQRTQQEDSAVYLCASSWDQIGYTFGSGTRLTVV.

The CDR3 region has the DNA TGCAGCGTTGAAGTCCCAATAGGGGGACTTACCTACGAGCAGTACTTC. Its protein is CSVEVPIGGLTYEQYF. V and J are TRBV29-1 and TRBJ2-7; tentatively, D is TRBD1 or TRBD2 (6 bases each). Trimming took 1 base from V and 2 from J, leaving 18 bases between them. Looked up from germline, CDR1 is SQVTM and CDR2 is ANQGSEA. This CDR3 comprises 16 residues.

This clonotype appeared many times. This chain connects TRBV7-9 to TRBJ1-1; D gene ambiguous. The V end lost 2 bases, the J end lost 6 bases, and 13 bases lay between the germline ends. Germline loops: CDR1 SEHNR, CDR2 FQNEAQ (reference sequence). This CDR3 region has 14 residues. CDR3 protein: CASSLTGRTAEAFF. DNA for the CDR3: TGTGCCAGCAGCTTAACCGGGAGGACCGCTGAAGCTTTCTTT.

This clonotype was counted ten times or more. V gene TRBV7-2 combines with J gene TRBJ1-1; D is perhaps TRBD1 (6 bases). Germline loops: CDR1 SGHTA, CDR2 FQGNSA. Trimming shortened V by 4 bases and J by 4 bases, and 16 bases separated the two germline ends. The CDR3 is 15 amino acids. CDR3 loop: CASSYTGTWGTEAFF. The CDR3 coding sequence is TGTGCCAGCAGCTACACAGGGACGTGGGGCACTGAAGCTTTCTTT.

CDR3 loop: CASSLTGGAEKLFF. The DNA for the CDR3 is TGTGCCAGCAGTTTGACAGGGGGCGCTGAAAAACTGTTTTTT. The V call is TRBV28, the J call TRBJ1-4; 10 nucleotides line up with TRBD1. Germline V CDR1 and CDR2: MDHEN, SYDVKM. With V trimmed by 3 bases and J by 7 bases, 2 bases remained unmatched. This CDR3 spans 14 amino acids.

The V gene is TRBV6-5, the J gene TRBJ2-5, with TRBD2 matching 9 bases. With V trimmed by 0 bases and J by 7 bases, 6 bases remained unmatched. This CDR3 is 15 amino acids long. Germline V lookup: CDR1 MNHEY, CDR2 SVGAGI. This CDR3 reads CASSYSGGRAGTQYF. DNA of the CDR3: TGTGCCAGCAGTTACTCGGGCGGGAGGGCCGGGACCCAGTACTTC.

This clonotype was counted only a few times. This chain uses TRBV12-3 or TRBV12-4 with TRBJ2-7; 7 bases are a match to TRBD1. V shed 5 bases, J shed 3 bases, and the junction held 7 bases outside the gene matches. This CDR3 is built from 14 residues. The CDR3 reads CASSAPGQIYEQYF. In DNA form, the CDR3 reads TGTGCCAGCAGTGCCCCGGGACAGATCTACGAGCAGTACTTC.

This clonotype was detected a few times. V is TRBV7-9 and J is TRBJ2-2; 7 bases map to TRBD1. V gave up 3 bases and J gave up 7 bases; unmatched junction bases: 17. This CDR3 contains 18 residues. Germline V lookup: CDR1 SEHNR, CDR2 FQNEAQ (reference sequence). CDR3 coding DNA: TGTGCCAGCAGCTTCCGGCAGGGGGTTGGAGCAAGATTCGGGGAGCTGTTTTTT. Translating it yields CASSFRQGVGARFGELFF. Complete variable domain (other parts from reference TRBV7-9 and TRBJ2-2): DTGVSQNPRHKITKRGQNVTFRCDPISEHNRLYWYRQTLGQGPEFLTYFQNEAQLEKSRLLSDRFSAERPKGSFSTLEIQRTEQGDSAMYLCASSFRQGVGARFGELFFGEGSRLTVL.